One sample yielded the 4 T cell receptor beta chains listed below, sequenced in a study of blood T cell repertoires in COVID-19. Generated by immunoSEQ multiplex PCR, the TCRdb table keeps only in-frame clones and is missing some. The data hold about 130,000 clones, with roughly 89% observed a single time. The sample taken for sequencing was peripheral blood. These receptors all stem from a man aged 60 to 69 with active or convalescent COVID-19.

The chain employs TRBV5-6 and TRBJ2-7; 7 bases agree with TRBD2. CDR1 and CDR2 from the germline V gene are SGHDT and YYEEEE. The CDR3 is 14 residues long. The junction had 9 bases not matched to a gene; V was cut back by 3 bases and J by 6 bases. The CDR3 nucleotides read TGTGCCAGCAGCTCAGACTCGGGGGGTGGCGAGCAGTACTTC. It specifies CASSSDSGGGEQYF.

The rearrangement joins TRBV24-1 to TRBJ2-2; D is perhaps TRBD1 (6 bases). This CDR3 spans 16 amino acids. CDR1 is KGHDR and CDR2 is SFDVKD in the germline V gene. V lost 4 bases and J 0 bases, leaving 11 bases between the germline ends. This CDR3 reads CATSETGSSNTGELFF. DNA of the CDR3: TGTGCCACCAGTGAAACAGGGTCATCGAACACCGGGGAGCTGTTTTTT.

This clone was detected only once. The chain recombines TRBV10-1 with TRBJ2-1; D is perhaps TRBD2 (5 bases). Germline V gene lookup returns CDR1 WNHNN and CDR2 SYGVQD (reference sequence). The CDR3 consists of 16 residues. Trimming took 6 bases from V and 8 from J, leaving 23 bases between them. The CDR3, as DNA: TGCGCCAGCAGGGTCCCTTCACCAACGGGGTCGGATGAGCAGTTCTTC. Protein: CASRVPSPTGSDEQFF.

As for this clone: Within the sample, other DNA sequences also encode this same CDR3. The chain carries TRBV7-3 and TRBJ2-5; perhaps TRBD2 as D (6 bases). This CDR3 has 14 residues. Trimming took off 0 bases at V and 4 bases at J, with 9 bases between the two ends. Germline loops: CDR1 SGHTA, CDR2 FQGTGA. DNA for the CDR3: TGTGCCAGCAGCTTAACGGAGGGAGGAGAGACCCAGTACTTC. Translating gives CASSLTEGGETQYF. Together with reference TRBV7-3 and TRBJ2-5, the CDR3 gives the full variable domain: GAGVSQTPSNKVTEKGKYVELRCDPISGHTALYWYRQSLGQGPEFLIYFQGTGAADDSGLPNDRFFAVRPEGSVSTLKIQRTERGDSAVYLCASSLTEGGETQYFGPGTRLLVL.